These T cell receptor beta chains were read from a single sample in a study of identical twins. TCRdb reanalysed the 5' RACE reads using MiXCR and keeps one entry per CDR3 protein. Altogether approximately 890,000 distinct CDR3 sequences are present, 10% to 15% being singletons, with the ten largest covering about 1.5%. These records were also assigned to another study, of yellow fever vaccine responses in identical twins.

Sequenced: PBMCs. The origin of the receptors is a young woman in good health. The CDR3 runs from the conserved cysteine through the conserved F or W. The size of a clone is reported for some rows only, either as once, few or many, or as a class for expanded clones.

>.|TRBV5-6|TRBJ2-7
CASSTSRRGEQYF
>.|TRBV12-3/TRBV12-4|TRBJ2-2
CASSSLQTNTGELFF
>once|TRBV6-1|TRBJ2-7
CASRAGLTSGYEQYF
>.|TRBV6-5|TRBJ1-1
CASSYSTGGGNTEAFF
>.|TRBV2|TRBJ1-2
CASSVRRAKEGYTF
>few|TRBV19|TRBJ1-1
CASSIVAANTEAFF
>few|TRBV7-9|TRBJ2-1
CASSLEALAGEPTYNEQFF
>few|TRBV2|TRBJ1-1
CASLYGTEAFF
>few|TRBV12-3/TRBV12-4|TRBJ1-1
CASSFRGDREAFF
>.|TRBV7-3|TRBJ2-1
CASSLNGRVLVPNEQFF
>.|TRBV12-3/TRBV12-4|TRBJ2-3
CASNIAGGRTDTQYF
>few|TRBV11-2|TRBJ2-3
CASSLYRAHTDTQYF
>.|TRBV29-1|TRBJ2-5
CSAQTGRETQYF
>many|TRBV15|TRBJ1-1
CATSREGTGGTEAFF
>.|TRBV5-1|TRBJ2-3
CASSSGTGPTDTQYF
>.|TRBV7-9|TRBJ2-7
CASSLDSGRDEQYF
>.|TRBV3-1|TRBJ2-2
CASSQGTPGRELFF
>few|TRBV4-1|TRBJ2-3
CASSQARGGGTDTQYF
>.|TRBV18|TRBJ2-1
CASSPRGTPGLLGANEQFF